The clone carrying this T cell receptor (beta chain) was picked up one time. The same CDR3 can be traced to other DNA sequences in this sample. The sample is drawn from a study of shared clonotypes between healthy human individuals. Germline V gene sequence: CDR1 MDHEN, CDR2 SYDVKM. Germline trimming cut 5 bases from V and 4 bases from J; bases unmatched to any gene: 2. CDR3 length: 13 amino acids. The data were produced by immunoSEQ multiplex PCR, yet TCRdb's version contains in-frame clones alone and is incomplete. This sample has millions of clones, with roughly 92% found just once. The genes are TRBV28 and TRBJ1-1; TRBD1 matches 9 bases. This sequence was found in a man aged 18 to 35 in good health. The specimen sequenced was naive CD4+ T cells sorted from blood. Subset denoted: CD45RA+ positively selected. In nucleotides, the CDR3 is TGTGCCAGCAGTAGACAGGGGGGCACTGAAGCTTTCTTT. It encodes CASSRQGGTEAFF.